The 7 T cell receptor beta chains in this list originate from one sample, sequenced in a study of blood T cell repertoires in COVID-19. Data came from immunoSEQ multiplex PCR; TCRdb stores just in-frame clones and leaves some out. The repertoire holds approximately 150,000 clones, with approximately 81% as singletons. Sequenced sample: peripheral blood. These receptors were obtained from a middle-aged man with acute or convalescent COVID-19.

The CDR3 DNA reads TGTGCCAGCAGCCAAGATTCGCAGGGGGCGAGAGGCTACACCTTC. Translating gives CASSQDSQGARGYTF. V and J are TRBV3-1 (or the pseudogene TRBV3-2) and TRBJ1-2; TRBD1 agrees at 8 bases. The CDR3 is 15 amino acids. With V trimmed by 0 bases and J by 8 bases, 8 bases remained unmatched. Germline V gene data show CDR1 as LGHDT and CDR2 as YNNKEL (reference sequence).

The genes are TRBV5-1 and TRBJ1-2, with 8 positions matching TRBD1. The CDR3 contains 14 residues. The J segment lost 3 bases and the V segment lost 3 bases, leaving 4 bases of the junction unmatched. Germline CDR1 reads SGHRS; CDR2 reads YFSETQ. The CDR3 DNA reads as TGCGCCAGCAGCTCTACAGGGGGGGACTATGGCTACACCTTC. Encoded protein: CASSSTGGDYGYTF. Drawing the rest from reference TRBV5-1 and TRBJ1-2, the complete variable domain is KAGVTQTPRYLIKTRGQQVTLSCSPISGHRSVSWYQQTPGQGLQFLFEYFSETQRNKGNFPGRFSGRQFSNSRSEMNVSTLELGDSALYLCASSSTGGDYGYTFGSGTRLTVV.

The table lists this clone with a few counts. The rearrangement links TRBV4-1 to TRBJ2-5, with D maybe TRBD2 (6 bases). Trimming pared 0 bases from V and 0 bases from J, leaving 17 bases between. Per germline, CDR1 MGHRA and CDR2 YSYEKL. The CDR3 loop spans 18 amino acids. CDR3 sequence (DNA): TGCGCCAGCAGCCAAGATATTATCGGGGGACCATACCAAGAGACCCAGTACTTC. This gives the protein CASSQDIIGGPYQETQYF.

The chain has TRBV5-6 and TRBJ1-5; 10 bases are a match to TRBD1. The CDR3 is made up of 15 amino acids. In germline, CDR1 is SGHDT, CDR2 YYEEEE. Losses at the gene ends were 3 bases for V and 4 bases for J; bases not matched to a gene: 4. The DNA of the CDR3 is TGTGCCAGCAGCTCGGGACAGGGGCGGAATCAGCCCCAGCATTTT. This sequence encodes CASSSGQGRNQPQHF.

V and J are TRBV29-1 and TRBJ2-7; a weak D match, TRBD2 (6 bases). Germline V gene lookup returns CDR1 SQVTM and CDR2 ANQGSEA. Trimming stripped 4 bases from V and 3 bases from J, with 16 bases between. The CDR3 sequence is 14 residues long. CDR3 in DNA: TGCAGCGTTGGAGTTCGGGGGACCCACTACGAGCAGTACTTC. This sequence encodes CSVGVRGTHYEQYF.

The genes are TRBV5-1 and TRBJ1-2; possible D gene TRBD1, 6 bases. Trimming removed 4 bases at V and 0 bases at J, with 16 bases between. This CDR3 has 16 amino acids. The germline CDR1 and CDR2 sequences are SGHRS and YFSETQ. The CDR3 protein is CASSLGASGANYGYTF. The CDR3 nucleotides read TGCGCCAGCAGCCTCGGAGCCTCAGGGGCTAACTATGGCTACACCTTC.

This chain connects TRBV19 to TRBJ2-3; 13 bases are shared with TRBD2. CDR3 length: 17 amino acids. V lost 0 bases and J lost 6; bases outside the gene matches: 6. The germline CDR1 and CDR2 sequences are LNHDA and SQIVND (reference sequence). CDR3 protein: CASSIERPGLAGDTQYF. The CDR3 nucleotides read TGTGCCAGTAGTATAGAAAGGCCGGGACTAGCGGGGGATACGCAGTATTTT.